This TCR beta chain stems from a study of graft-versus-host responses after intestinal transplantation. Study-wide results and caveats: Early declines in HvG clones that occurred post-transplant were associated with peak circulating GvH clone levels.

TCRdb's copy holds only in-frame clones and misses some; the assay was immunoSEQ multiplex PCR. The sample holds about 3,900 clones; roughly 85% are singletons and the top ten take 4.8%. Regarding this clone: The antigen remains undetermined.

Graft tissue processing released intraepithelial and lamina propria lymphocytes. There are 15 residues in the CDR3. The germline CDR1 and CDR2 sequences are MGHRA and YSYEKL. The trim removed 0 bases at V and 9 bases at J, leaving 7 bases unmatched. This chain connects TRBV4-1 to TRBJ1-5; 8 bases are shared with TRBD1. This clonotype was sampled from a human patient who received an intestinal transplant, so some T cells may come from the graft donor. The sample was ileum tissue, taken 650 to 680 days after intestinal transplant. CDR3 in amino acids: CASSQDSGGMGPQHF. The CDR3 nucleotides are TGCGCCAGCAGCCAAGATTCAGGGGGCATGGGGCCCCAGCATTTT.